Below are 10 T cell receptor beta chains sequenced from a single sample in a study of T cell responses to AZD1222 COVID-19 vaccine. This table comes from immunoSEQ multiplex PCR, and its TCRdb copy is limited to in-frame clones, with some not included. This table has 13,000 to 15,000 clones, about four fifths appearing once. Specimen: peripheral blood, collected 28 days after the second AZD1222 dose. These receptor sequences come from an adult who received the AZD1222 COVID-19 vaccine.

The rearrangement uses TRBV28 and TRBJ1-2, with D possibly matching TRBD1 (5 bases). This CDR3 has 13 residues. Trimming shortened V by 3 bases and J by 8 bases, and 13 bases separated the two germline ends. Germline CDR1 and CDR2: MDHEN and SYDVKM. CDR3 in DNA: TGTGCCAGCAGTTTCGGCAGGGCCCTCGGCTACACCTTC. Its translation is CASSFGRALGYTF.

This clone was seen only once. The rearrangement links TRBV30 to TRBJ2-3; no firm D call. The CDR3 is 11 amino acids. Germline lookup yields CDR1 GTSNPN and CDR2 SVGIG (reference sequence). Between the trimmed V and J ends, which lost 2 bases and 5 bases, there was a span of 5 bases. CDR3 loop: CAWSLGDTQYF. The CDR3 nucleotides are TGTGCCTGGAGTTTGGGAGATACGCAGTATTTT.

This chain joins TRBV10-3 and TRBJ1-1; 9 positions agree with TRBD1. Losses at the gene ends were 4 bases for V and 3 bases for J; bases not matched to a gene: 6. The CDR3 is 15 amino acids. Germline CDR1 ENHRY, CDR2 SYGVKD. CDR3 sequence reads: CAISALRTGDTEAFF. The CDR3, as DNA: TGTGCCATCAGTGCACTTAGGACAGGGGACACTGAAGCTTTCTTT.

The chain is built from TRBV4-2 and TRBJ2-1; 7 nucleotides agree with TRBD2. Trimming at V came to 0 bases and at J to 7 bases, leaving 3 bases not matched to a gene. This CDR3 has 14 residues. Germline V gene lookup returns CDR1 LGHNA and CDR2 YNFKEQ. For the CDR3, the DNA is TGTGCCAGCAGCCAAGAAGGCGGGAGTAATGAGCAGTTCTTC. As protein: CASSQEGGSNEQFF.

As to this clone: The identical CDR3 is also encoded by other nucleotide sequences in the sample. The chain carries TRBV6-5 and TRBJ2-7; 10 bases are a match to TRBD1. The V gene's germline CDR1 is MNHEY and CDR2 SVGAGI. There are 14 residues in the CDR3. V lost 4 bases, J lost 7 bases, and 7 bases stayed unmatched. The CDR3 DNA reads TGTGCCAGCAGTTCCGGGACAGGGGCGGGGGAGCAGTACTTC. Its translation is CASSSGTGAGEQYF.

This chain uses TRBV19 with TRBJ2-1; 8 positions agree with TRBD1. V lost 5 bases to trimming and J lost 1 base; unmatched junction nucleotides: 4. This CDR3 comprises 15 residues. Germline CDR1 reads LNHDA; CDR2 reads SQIVND (reference sequence). The CDR3 reads CASSSGTGSYNEQFF. The CDR3 DNA reads as TGTGCCAGTAGTTCCGGGACAGGATCCTACAATGAGCAGTTCTTC.

The chain carries TRBV7-9 and TRBJ1-4; no definite D call. CDR1 is SEHNR and CDR2 is FQNEAQ in the germline V gene (reference sequence). The CDR3 has 14 residues. With 5 bases removed from V and 7 bases from J, the gap between germline ends came to 14 bases. CDR3 amino acids: CASSPGSGSEKLFF. The CDR3, as DNA: TGTGCCAGCAGCCCGGGGTCCGGCAGTGAAAAACTGTTTTTT.

This clone was counted between two and nine times. The chain recombines TRBV7-6 with TRBJ2-1, with D tentatively TRBD2 (7 bases). Germline V gene data show CDR1 as SGHVS and CDR2 as FNYEAQ. CDR3 length: 16 residues. V dropped 1 base and J dropped 4 bases, with 14 bases sitting between them. The CDR3 DNA reads TGTGCCAGCAGCTTAGAAGGGGGAGGGTTTTACAATGAGCAGTTCTTC. Amino acids: CASSLEGGGFYNEQFF. The full variable domain, with the rest looked up from reference TRBV7-6 and TRBJ2-1, is GAGVSQSPRYKVTKRGQDVALRCDPISGHVSLYWYRQALGQGPEFLTYFNYEAQQDKSGLPNDRFSAERPEGSISTLTIQRTEQRDSAMYRCASSLEGGGFYNEQFFGPGTRLTVL.

J is TRBJ1-4 and V is TRBV3-1 (or the pseudogene TRBV3-2); TRBD1 matches at 8 bases. CDR1 and CDR2 from the germline V gene are LGHDT and YNNKEL (reference sequence). J lost 7 bases, V lost 4 bases, and 5 bases had no gene match. This CDR3 spans 14 amino acids. The CDR3, as DNA: TGTGCCAGCAGCCTGACAGGGGTTAGTGAAAAACTGTTTTTT. This codes for CASSLTGVSEKLFF.

The CDR3 sequence is CSVGTGPYEQYF. As DNA, the CDR3 is TGCAGCGTGGGGACAGGGCCCTACGAGCAGTACTTC. V usage is TRBV29-1 and J usage is TRBJ2-7; 9 nucleotides agree with TRBD1. Germline V lookup: CDR1 SQVTM, CDR2 ANQGSEA. This CDR3 has 12 amino acids. The ends lost 6 bases at V and 2 bases at J; junction bases unmatched: 2.